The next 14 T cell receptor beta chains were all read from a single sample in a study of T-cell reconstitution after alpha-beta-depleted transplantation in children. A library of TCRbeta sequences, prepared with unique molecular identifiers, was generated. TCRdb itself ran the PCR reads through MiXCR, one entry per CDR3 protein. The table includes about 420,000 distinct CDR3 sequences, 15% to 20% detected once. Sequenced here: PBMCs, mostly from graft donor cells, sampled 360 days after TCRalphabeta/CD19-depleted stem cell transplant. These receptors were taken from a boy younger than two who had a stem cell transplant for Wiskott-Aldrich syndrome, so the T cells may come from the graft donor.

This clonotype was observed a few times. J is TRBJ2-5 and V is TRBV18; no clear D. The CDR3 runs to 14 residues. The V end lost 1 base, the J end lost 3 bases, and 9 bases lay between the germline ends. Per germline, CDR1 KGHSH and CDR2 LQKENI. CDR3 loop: CASSPLPEEETQYF. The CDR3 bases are TGTGCCAGCTCACCACTACCTGAAGAAGAGACCCAGTACTTC.

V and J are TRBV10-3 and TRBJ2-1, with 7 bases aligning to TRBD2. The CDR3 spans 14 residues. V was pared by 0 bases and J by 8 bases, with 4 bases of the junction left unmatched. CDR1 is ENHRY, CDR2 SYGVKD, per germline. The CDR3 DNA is TGTGCCATCAGTGAGTCGAAAGGGAGGGATGAGCAGTTCTTC. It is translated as CAISESKGRDEQFF.

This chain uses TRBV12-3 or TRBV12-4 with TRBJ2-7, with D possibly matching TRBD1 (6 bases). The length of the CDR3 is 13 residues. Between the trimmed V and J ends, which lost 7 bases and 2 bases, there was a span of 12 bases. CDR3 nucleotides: TGTGCCAGCAATGCACAGGGTACCTACGAGCAGTACTTC. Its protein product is CASNAQGTYEQYF.

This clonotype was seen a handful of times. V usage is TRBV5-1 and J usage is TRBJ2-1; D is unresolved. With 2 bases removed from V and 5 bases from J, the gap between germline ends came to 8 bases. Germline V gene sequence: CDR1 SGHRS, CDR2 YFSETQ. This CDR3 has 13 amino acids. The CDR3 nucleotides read TGCGCCAGCAGCTTCCGGGCAGACAATGAGCAGTTCTTC. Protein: CASSFRADNEQFF. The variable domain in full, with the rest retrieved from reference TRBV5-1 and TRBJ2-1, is KAGVTQTPRYLIKTRGQQVTLSCSPISGHRSVSWYQQTPGQGLQFLFEYFSETQRNKGNFPGRFSGRQFSNSRSEMNVSTLELGDSALYLCASSFRADNEQFFGPGTRLTVL.

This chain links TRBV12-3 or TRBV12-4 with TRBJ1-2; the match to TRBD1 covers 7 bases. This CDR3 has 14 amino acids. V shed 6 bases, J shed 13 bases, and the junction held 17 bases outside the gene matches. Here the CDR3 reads CASRYAGTALNATF. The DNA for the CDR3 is TGTGCCAGCAGGTATGCCGGGACAGCTCTCAATGCCACCTTC.

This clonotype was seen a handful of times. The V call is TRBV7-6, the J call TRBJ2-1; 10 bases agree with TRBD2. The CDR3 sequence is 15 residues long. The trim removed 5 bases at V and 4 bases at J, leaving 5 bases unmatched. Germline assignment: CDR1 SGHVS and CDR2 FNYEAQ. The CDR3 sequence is CASSRGLARYNEQFF. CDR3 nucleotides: TGTGCCAGCAGCCGGGGACTAGCGCGATACAATGAGCAGTTCTTC.

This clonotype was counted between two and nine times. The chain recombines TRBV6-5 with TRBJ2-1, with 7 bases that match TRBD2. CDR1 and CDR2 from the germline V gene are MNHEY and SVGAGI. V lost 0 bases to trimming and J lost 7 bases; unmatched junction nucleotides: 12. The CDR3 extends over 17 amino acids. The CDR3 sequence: CASSYSNGLVGMNEQFF. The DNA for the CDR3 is TGTGCCAGCAGTTACTCCAACGGACTAGTCGGCATGAATGAGCAGTTCTTC.

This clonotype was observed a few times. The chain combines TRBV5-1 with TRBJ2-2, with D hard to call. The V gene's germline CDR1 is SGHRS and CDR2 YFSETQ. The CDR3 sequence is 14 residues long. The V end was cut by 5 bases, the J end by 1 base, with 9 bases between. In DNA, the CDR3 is TGCGCCAGCAGTTTCTACGGGAACACCGGGGAGCTGTTTTTT. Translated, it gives CASSFYGNTGELFF.

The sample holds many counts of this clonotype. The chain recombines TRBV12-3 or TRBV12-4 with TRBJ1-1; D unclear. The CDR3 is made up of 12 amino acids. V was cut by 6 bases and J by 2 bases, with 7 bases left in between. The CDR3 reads CASSRHNTEAFF. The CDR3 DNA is TGTGCCAGCAGCCGACATAACACTGAAGCTTTCTTT.

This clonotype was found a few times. The CDR3: CASSPPSANYGYTF. The CDR3 region has the DNA TGTGCCAGCTCACCACCATCGGCTAACTATGGCTACACCTTC. The genes are TRBV18 and TRBJ1-2; D gene ambiguous. CDR1 is KGHSH, CDR2 LQKENI, per germline. The CDR3 consists of 14 residues. The V end was cut by 0 bases, the J end by 0 bases, with 5 bases between.

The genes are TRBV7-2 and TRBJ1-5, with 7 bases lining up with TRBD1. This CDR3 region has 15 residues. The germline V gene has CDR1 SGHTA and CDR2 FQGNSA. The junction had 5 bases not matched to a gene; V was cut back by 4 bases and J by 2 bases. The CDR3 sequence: CASSSFGQGNQPQHF. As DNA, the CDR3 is TGTGCCAGCAGCTCATTCGGACAGGGCAATCAGCCCCAGCATTTT.

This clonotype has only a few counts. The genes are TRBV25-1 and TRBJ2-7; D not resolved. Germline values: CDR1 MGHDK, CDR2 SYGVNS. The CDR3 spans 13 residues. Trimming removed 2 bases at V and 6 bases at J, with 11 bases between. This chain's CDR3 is CASSEIGSGEQYF. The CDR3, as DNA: TGTGCCAGCAGTGAAATCGGATCGGGCGAGCAGTACTTC.

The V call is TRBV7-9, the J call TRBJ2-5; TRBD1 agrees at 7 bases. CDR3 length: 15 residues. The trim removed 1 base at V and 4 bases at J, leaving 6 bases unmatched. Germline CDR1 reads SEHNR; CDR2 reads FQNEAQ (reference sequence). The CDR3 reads CASSLGARGLETQYF. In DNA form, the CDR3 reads TGTGCCAGCAGCTTAGGTGCGAGGGGGCTAGAGACCCAGTACTTC.

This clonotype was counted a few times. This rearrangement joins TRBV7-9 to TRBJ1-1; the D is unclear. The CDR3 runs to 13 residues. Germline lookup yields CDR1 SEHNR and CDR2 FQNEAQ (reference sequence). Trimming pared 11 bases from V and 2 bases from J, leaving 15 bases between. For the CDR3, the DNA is TGTGCCGGCTCCTGGTATCCTAACACTGAAGCTTTCTTT. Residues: CAGSWYPNTEAFF. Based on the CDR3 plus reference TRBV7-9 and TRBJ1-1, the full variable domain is DTGVSQNPRHKITKRGQNVTFRCDPISEHNRLYWYRQTLGQGPEFLTYFQNEAQLEKSRLLSDRFSAERPKGSFSTLEIQRTEQGDSAMYLCAGSWYPNTEAFFGQGTRLTVV.